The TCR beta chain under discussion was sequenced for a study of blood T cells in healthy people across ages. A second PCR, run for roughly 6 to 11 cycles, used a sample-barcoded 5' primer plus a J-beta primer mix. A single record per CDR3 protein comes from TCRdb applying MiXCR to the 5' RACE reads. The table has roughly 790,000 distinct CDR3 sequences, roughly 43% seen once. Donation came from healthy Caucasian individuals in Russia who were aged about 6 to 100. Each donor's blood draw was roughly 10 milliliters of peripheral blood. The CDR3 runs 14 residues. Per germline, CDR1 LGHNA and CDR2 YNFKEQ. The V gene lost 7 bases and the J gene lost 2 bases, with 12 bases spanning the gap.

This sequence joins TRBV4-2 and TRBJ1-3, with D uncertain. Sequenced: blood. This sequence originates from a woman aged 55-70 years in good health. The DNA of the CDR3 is TGTGCCAGCAAACTATGGGGAACTGGAAACACCATATATTTT. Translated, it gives CASKLWGTGNTIYF.